Presented here are 17 T cell receptor beta chains from one specimen sequenced in a study of CXCR3-negative and CXCR3-positive naive CD8 T cells. General study findings and limits: Compared with CXCR3-negative naive cells, CXCR3-positive naive cells showed more hydrophobic TRB CDR3s.

Via 5' RACE with UMI labels, TRB cDNA libraries were prepared. TCRdb reprocessed the 5' RACE reads, with one entry per CDR3 protein and no DNA. The sample features more than 100,000 distinct CDR3 sequences, with 0.41% in its top ten. No antigen is known for these receptors. Sequenced input: naive CXCR3+ CD8+ T cells from blood. Subset denoted: CD45RO-CCR7+CD27+CD95- naive CD8+ T cells expressing CXCR3 (TNR3+). Receptors originate from a human donor in good health. Some clones in this sample may be carry-over from other donors' samples.

V gene TRBV29-1 combines with J gene TRBJ2-6; as DNA is missing, the TRBD1 call by TCRdb cannot be tested. Per the germline V gene, CDR1 is SQVTM and CDR2 is ANQGSEA. This CDR3 spans 17 amino acids. The CDR3 spells CSVEDWTGGAGANVLTF.

The CDR3 sequence: CASSLEVAGTNIQYF. This chain connects TRBV5-6 to TRBJ2-4; the TCRdb D gene call, TRBD2, has no DNA to confirm it. Germline V gene lookup returns CDR1 SGHDT and CDR2 YYEEEE. The CDR3 is 15 residues long.

The V call is TRBV9, the J call TRBJ2-7. Germline CDR1 SGDLS, CDR2 YYNGEE. The CDR3 is 14 residues long. CDR3 amino acids: CASSAGAGSYEQYF.

The chain is built from TRBV7-9 and TRBJ2-7. The CDR3 spans 15 residues. Germline CDR1 is SEHNR and CDR2 is FQNEAQ (reference sequence). The CDR3 here is CASSLGGIGVYEQYF.

The genes are TRBV4-3 and TRBJ1-4; TCRdb indicates TRBD1, and absent DNA this call remains unverified. Germline V gene sequence: CDR1 LGHNA, CDR2 YSLEER. The CDR3 totals 19 residues. The CDR3 loop reads CASSSSSDTLSGTNEKLFF.

V is TRBV27 and J is TRBJ1-4; TCRdb returns TRBD1, unconfirmable since there is no DNA. Germline V lookup: CDR1 MNHEY, CDR2 SMNVEV (reference sequence). There are 15 residues in the CDR3. CDR3 amino acids: CASSLSKGASEKLFF.

V is TRBV13 and J is TRBJ2-5; TCRdb selects TRBD1, and the lack of DNA leaves this call unchecked. The germline gives CDR1 PRHDT, CDR2 FYEKMQ (reference sequence). This CDR3 has 16 amino acids. The CDR3 loop reads CASSYLNHRGQETQYF.

The rearrangement links TRBV12-3 or TRBV12-4 to TRBJ1-4; the TRBD1 assignment by TCRdb is unverifiable without DNA. The CDR3 totals 14 residues. The CDR3 reads CASSLEGTDEKLFF.

The CDR3 loop is CASTHTWGSYNEQFF. The rearrangement links TRBV6-2 or TRBV6-3 to TRBJ2-1. The CDR3 is 15 amino acids. Germline values: CDR1 MNHEY, CDR2 SVGEGT.

The chain combines TRBV6-6 with TRBJ2-7; with no DNA, the TCRdb D assignment of TRBD2 cannot be verified. CDR1 and CDR2 from the germline V gene are MNHNY and SVGAGI (reference sequence). The CDR3 loop spans 15 amino acids. The CDR3 loop reads CASSYSPSGSYEQYF.

V usage is TRBV7-9 and J usage is TRBJ1-2. The germline gives CDR1 SEHNR, CDR2 FQNEAQ (reference sequence). The length of the CDR3 is 16 residues. The chain's CDR3 is CASSLIEALELYGYTF.

The rearrangement uses TRBV7-7 and TRBJ2-1. This CDR3 has 15 residues. The V gene's germline CDR1 is SSHAT and CDR2 FNYEAQ (reference sequence). This CDR3 is CASSDQLSSYNEQFF.

CDR3 sequence reads: CSVVLDSLYGYTF. The chain recombines TRBV29-1 with TRBJ1-2; TCRdb picks TRBD1, but there is no DNA to check that call. Germline loops: CDR1 SQVTM, CDR2 ANQGSEA. The CDR3 consists of 13 residues.

V gene TRBV7-6 combines with J gene TRBJ2-5; TCRdb picks TRBD2, but there is no DNA to check that call. Germline-derived CDR1 and CDR2 are SGHVS and FNYEAQ. The CDR3 has 18 amino acids. The chain's CDR3 is CASSLVESIAGVRETQYF.

This chain connects TRBV29-1 to TRBJ2-1; TCRdb gives TRBD1 as the D gene, but with no DNA this cannot be confirmed. The CDR3 has 13 amino acids. The germline gives CDR1 SQVTM, CDR2 ANQGSEA. The CDR3 sequence is CSVGDELNNEQFF.

This chain joins TRBV4-1 and TRBJ2-1; no DNA is available, so the TRBD2 call from TCRdb remains unchecked. Germline V CDR1 and CDR2: MGHRA, YSYEKL. The CDR3 spans 18 residues. CDR3 protein: CASSQDPPGTRYIYEQFF.

This chain uses TRBV7-9 with TRBJ1-3; absent DNA, TCRdb's TRBD1 call cannot be checked. Germline CDR1 reads SEHNR; CDR2 reads FQNEAQ (reference sequence). The CDR3 consists of 16 residues. CDR3 sequence: CASSSLGTDFGNTIYF.